Listed here are 20 T cell receptor beta chains from one sample, sequenced in a study of blood T cell repertoires in COVID-19. Produced via immunoSEQ multiplex PCR; TCRdb's table is partial and in-frame only. The table lists approximately 200,000 clones, approximately 88% of them singletons. Input material: peripheral blood. Receptors originate from a woman in her twenties or thirties with acute or convalescent COVID-19.

The chain is built from TRBV5-6 and TRBJ2-5; the D is unclear. The CDR3 runs to 14 residues. Trimming shortened V by 2 bases and J by 2 bases, and 10 bases separated the two germline ends. Germline CDR1 and CDR2: SGHDT and YYEEEE. CDR3 loop: CASSFFATQETQYF. The CDR3 bases are TGTGCCAGCAGCTTTTTCGCTACGCAAGAGACCCAGTACTTC.

The chain employs TRBV24-1 and TRBJ1-2, with unresolved D. Between the trimmed V and J ends, which lost 1 base and 5 bases, there was a span of 10 bases. The germline V gene encodes CDR1 KGHDR and CDR2 SFDVKD. The CDR3 loop spans 14 amino acids. For the CDR3, the DNA is TGTGCCACCAGTGATTTAAACAGATCATATGGCTACACCTTC. Translating gives CATSDLNRSYGYTF.

The chain joins TRBV30 to TRBJ2-5; 9 bases agree with TRBD2. Germline-derived CDR1 and CDR2 are GTSNPN and SVGIG (reference sequence). Trimming at V came to 6 bases and at J to 1 base, leaving 6 bases not matched to a gene. This CDR3 region has 14 residues. In nucleotides, the CDR3 is TGTGCCTGCACGGTAGCGGGAGCCCAAGAGACCCAGTACTTC. It codes for CACTVAGAQETQYF.

V gene TRBV11-2 combines with J gene TRBJ2-1; 8 bases agree with TRBD2. The germline CDR1 and CDR2 sequences are SGHAT and FQNNGV. The CDR3 is made up of 14 amino acids. After removal of 8 bases from V and 8 bases from J, the junction contained 11 bases not matched to a gene. CDR3 nucleotide sequence: TGTGCCAGCCGCTCGGGACTAGGCCGGTATGAGCAGTTCTTC. It is translated as CASRSGLGRYEQFF.

The chain uses TRBV9 and TRBJ1-1; D call uncertain. In germline, CDR1 is SGDLS, CDR2 YYNGEE. V lost 7 bases to trimming and J lost 1 base, with 14 bases between them. This CDR3 has 14 amino acids. The CDR3 bases are TGTGCCAGCCGAGGGCGAAGAGGGAACACTGAAGCTTTCTTT. It translates to CASRGRRGNTEAFF.

This chain connects TRBV5-1 to TRBJ1-2, with 12 bases lining up with TRBD1. From germline, CDR1 is SGHRS and CDR2 YFSETQ. J lost 10 bases, V lost 0 bases, and 1 base had no gene match. The CDR3 is 13 residues long. CDR3 nucleotide sequence: TGCGCCAGCAGCTTGGGGGACAGGGGGCTCTACACCTTC. It translates to CASSLGDRGLYTF.

The J gene is TRBJ1-1, the V gene TRBV28; no definite D call. From germline, CDR1 is MDHEN and CDR2 SYDVKM. The V end was cut by 3 bases, the J end by 11 bases, with 13 bases between. The CDR3 has 12 residues. CDR3 DNA: TGTGCCAGCAGTTTGCCACGCGATTGGGCTTTCTTT. Translated: CASSLPRDWAFF.

The chain links TRBV30 to TRBJ2-7, with 7 nucleotides matching TRBD2. The junction had 7 bases not matched to a gene; V was cut back by 0 bases and J by 2 bases. The CDR3 spans 15 residues. CDR1 GTSNPN and CDR2 SVGIG come from the germline V gene (reference sequence). The CDR3 nucleotides are TGTGCCTGGAGTGTCGGGAGGAGCGGGACCTACGAGCAGTACTTC. Translated: CAWSVGRSGTYEQYF.

The table lists this clone with a count of one. This sequence joins TRBV27 and TRBJ2-3; 11 bases fit TRBD2. The trim removed 3 bases at V and 3 bases at J, leaving 5 bases unmatched. Germline loops: CDR1 MNHEY, CDR2 SMNVEV (reference sequence). The CDR3 loop spans 16 amino acids. CDR3 sequence (DNA): TGTGCCAGCAGTTTCTATAGCGGGAGGGATACAGATACGCAGTATTTT. Translation: CASSFYSGRDTDTQYF.

The chain couples TRBV6-5 to TRBJ2-7; D perhaps matches TRBD1 (5 bases). Trimming shortened V by 5 bases and J by 2 bases, and 16 bases separated the two germline ends. This CDR3 comprises 15 residues. Germline loops: CDR1 MNHEY, CDR2 SVGAGI. The CDR3 here is CASSPHQGRPYEQYF. In nucleotides, the CDR3 is TGTGCCAGCAGTCCGCATCAGGGTCGGCCCTACGAGCAGTACTTC.

This chain joins TRBV15 and TRBJ1-4; weak D call: TRBD1 (6 bases). Trimming pared 1 base from V and 4 bases from J, leaving 10 bases between. CDR1 and CDR2 (germline): LNHNV, YYDKDF (reference sequence). The CDR3 extends over 15 amino acids. In nucleotides, the CDR3 is TGTGCCACCAGCAGAGCAGGGGACTATAATGAAAAACTGTTTTTT. Translating it yields CATSRAGDYNEKLFF.

This chain links TRBV6-5 with TRBJ1-1; unclear D gene. The CDR3 is 14 amino acids. Germline V CDR1 and CDR2: MNHEY, SVGAGI. V was shortened by 8 bases and J by 1 base, with 14 bases between the two germline ends. CDR3 region: CASVREVWNTEAFF. The CDR3 DNA reads TGTGCCAGCGTAAGGGAGGTTTGGAACACTGAAGCTTTCTTT.

The chain uses TRBV5-1 and TRBJ1-1; TRBD1 aligns across 7 bases. Germline V gene data show CDR1 as SGHRS and CDR2 as YFSETQ. V was clipped by 0 bases and J by 11 bases; unmatched bases: 7. The CDR3 spans 13 residues. The CDR3 coding sequence is TGCGCCAGCAGCTTGGTCCGGGACAGCAGGGCTTTCTTT. The encoded protein is CASSLVRDSRAFF.

With respect to this clone: Within the sample, other DNA sequences also encode this same CDR3. The chain employs TRBV5-1 and TRBJ2-2, with 8 bases identical to TRBD2. The germline gives CDR1 SGHRS, CDR2 YFSETQ. Losses at the gene ends were 0 bases for V and 5 bases for J; bases not matched to a gene: 0. CDR3 size: 14 residues. Here the CDR3 DNA reads TGCGCCAGCAGCTTGGGCGGGAGGACCGGGGAGCTGTTTTTT. It is translated as CASSLGGRTGELFF.

The chain is built from TRBV27 and TRBJ2-3; 12 bases fit TRBD2. Germline V gives CDR1 MNHEY, CDR2 SMNVEV (reference sequence). The CDR3 has 16 amino acids. V lost 8 bases to trimming and J lost 0 bases; unmatched junction nucleotides: 6. CDR3: CASQPLAGGSTDTQYF. The CDR3 DNA reads TGTGCCAGCCAACCCCTAGCGGGAGGGAGCACAGATACGCAGTATTTT.

The chain has TRBV5-8 and TRBJ2-7, with 9 positions matching TRBD1. V trimming: 0 bases; J trimming: 6 bases; junction bases outside the gene matches: 1. Germline CDR1 and CDR2: SGHTS and YDEGEE. The CDR3 spans 13 residues. Here the CDR3 DNA reads TGTGCCAGCAGCTTGGACAGGGGGCCCGAGCAGTACTTC. Translating gives CASSLDRGPEQYF.

This clone was detected a few times. The chain combines TRBV28 with TRBJ2-2, with D possibly TRBD1 on 5 matching bases. V dropped 5 bases and J dropped 1 base, with 8 bases sitting between them. Germline V lookup: CDR1 MDHEN, CDR2 SYDVKM. The CDR3 has 14 amino acids. CDR3 sequence reads: CASSNRKNTGELFF. The CDR3 DNA reads as TGTGCCAGCAGTAACAGGAAGAACACCGGGGAGCTGTTTTTT.

The chain carries TRBV10-3 and TRBJ1-2; 7 nucleotides match TRBD1. CDR1 ENHRY and CDR2 SYGVKD come from the germline V gene. V gave up 4 bases and J gave up 7 bases; unmatched junction bases: 3. This CDR3 has 12 residues. CDR3 nucleotides: TGTGCCATCAGTGGACAGGGCGCTGGCTACACCTTC. Its protein product is CAISGQGAGYTF.

The chain has TRBV9 and TRBJ1-2; TRBD1 agrees at 9 bases. The germline gives CDR1 SGDLS, CDR2 YYNGEE. The CDR3 has 16 amino acids. With V trimmed by 3 bases and J by 4 bases, 10 bases remained unmatched. The CDR3 DNA reads as TGTGCCAGCAGCGACTTCACAGGGGGCGGATTCTATGGCTACACCTTC. Translation: CASSDFTGGGFYGYTF.

V gene TRBV15 combines with J gene TRBJ2-3, with a weak D call TRBD2 (6 bases). The CDR3 consists of 16 residues. V lost 0 bases and J lost 5, with 15 bases in between. Germline CDR1 is LNHNV and CDR2 is YYDKDF (reference sequence). The DNA of the CDR3 is TGTGCCACCAGCAGAGATCAGGCTAGCGCTGGAGATACGCAGTATTTT. As protein: CATSRDQASAGDTQYF.